The clone carrying this T cell receptor beta chain showed up many times. This CDR3 is built from 13 residues. The germline gives CDR1 SEHNR, CDR2 FQNEAQ (reference sequence). V lost 3 bases and J 5 bases, leaving 9 bases between the germline ends. This sample is drawn from a study of patients and donors after allogeneic stem cell transplantation. TCRdb independently ran MiXCR on the RT-PCR reads; one entry per CDR3 protein. The sample lists over 5,500 distinct CDR3 sequences; about an eighth were seen once. The chain couples TRBV7-9 to TRBJ2-3; D remains ambiguous. The sequenced material came from blood, either unsorted or a sorted T cell fraction (not recorded which). The sequence derives from a human donor who was either an allogeneic HSCT recipient or a stem cell or donor lymphocyte infusion donor (not recorded which). It is not recorded whose cells these are; they may come from a transplant donor. The CDR3 spells CASSLVWRDTQYF. The CDR3 nucleotides are TGTGCCAGCAGCTTGGTGTGGAGAGATACGCAGTATTTT.